The 15 T cell receptor beta chains given below trace back to one sample, sequenced in a study of T cells in women clearing cervical HPV infection. Profiled with immunoSEQ multiplex PCR; TCRdb holds only in-frame clones, not every one. This sample's table has under 20,000 clones. The sequencing sample was made of blood buffy coat. These receptors originate from a woman between 18 and 75 years old with a cervical HPV16 infection that either progressed to CIN3+ or cleared (not recorded which).

On this clone: The read finishes 3 residues shy of the CDR3 end, and the germline J gene is used to complete it. The chain links TRBV14 to TRBJ2-2; 8 bases fit TRBD2. The CDR3 totals 18 residues. J gave up 1 base and V 1 base, and 8 bases lay outside the gene matches. The germline CDR1 and CDR2 sequences are SGHDN and FVKESK. The CDR3 spells CASSQVGGGNLNTGELFF. The CDR3 DNA, read in part, is TGTGCCAGCAGCCAAGTTGGCGGGGGGAACCTGAACACCGGGGAG. Complete variable domain (other parts from reference TRBV14 and TRBJ2-2): EAGVTQFPSHSVIEKGQTVTLRCDPISGHDNLYWYRRVMGKEIKFLLHFVKESKQDESGMPNNRFLAERTGGTYSTLKVQPAELEDSGVYFCASSQVGGGNLNTGELFFGEGSRLTVL.

Note on this clone: The sequence runs out 3 residues before the end of the CDR3; the remainder is reconstructed from the germline J gene. V is TRBV7-6 and J is TRBJ2-7; 7 nucleotides line up with TRBD2. V gave up 1 base and J gave up 2 bases; unmatched junction bases: 2. Germline CDR1 is SGHVS and CDR2 is FNYEAQ. The CDR3 runs 14 residues. The covered CDR3 bases are TGTGCCAGCAGCTTAGGTGGGGGGGCCTACGAG. Its translation: CASSLGGGAYE. The whole CDR3 sequence is CASSLGGGAYEQYF. The full variable domain, rest sourced from reference TRBV7-6 and TRBJ2-7, is GAGVSQSPRYKVTKRGQDVALRCDPISGHVSLYWYRQALGQGPEFLTYFNYEAQQDKSGLPNDRFSAERPEGSISTLTIQRTEQRDSAMYRCASSLGGGAYEQYFGPGTRLTVT.

Comments on this clone: The CDR3 is cut off 3 residues early in the read; its end comes from the germline J gene. This sequence joins TRBV5-1 and TRBJ2-4, with a tentative D call TRBD2 (6 bases). The CDR3 has 15 amino acids. In germline, CDR1 is SGHRS, CDR2 YFSETQ. CDR3 DNA, as far as it was read: TGCGCCAGCAGCTTGAGTTCTTTCCAGGGAGGCCCT. It translates to CASSLSSFQGGP. The whole CDR3 is CASSLSSFQGGPQYF.

Turning to this clone: The CDR3 end falls 3 residues outside the read, so it is completed with the germline J gene. This chain connects TRBV5-1 to TRBJ2-1; a possible D gene is TRBD2 (5 bases). In germline, CDR1 is SGHRS, CDR2 YFSETQ. The CDR3 loop spans 14 amino acids. With 0 bases removed from V and 6 bases from J, the gap between germline ends came to 10 bases. CDR3: CASSLALALNEQFF. The covered CDR3 bases are TGCGCCAGCAGCTTGGCCCTAGCTCTCAATGAG. The full variable domain, with the rest looked up from reference TRBV5-1 and TRBJ2-1, is KAGVTQTPRYLIKTRGQQVTLSCSPISGHRSVSWYQQTPGQGLQFLFEYFSETQRNKGNFPGRFSGRQFSNSRSEMNVSTLELGDSALYLCASSLALALNEQFFGPGTRLTVL.

Note on this clone: The CDR3 extends 3 residues past the end of the read, so its final part is completed from the germline J gene. This rearrangement joins TRBV20-1 to TRBJ2-1; TRBD2 matches 8 bases. From germline, CDR1 is DFQATT and CDR2 SNEGSKA (reference sequence). The CDR3 totals 13 residues. V shed 0 bases, J shed 9 bases, and the junction held 4 bases outside the gene matches. Incomplete CDR3 DNA: TGCAGTGCTAGAGAGGGACTAGTTGGTGAG. Protein sequence: CSAREGLVGE. The complete CDR3 sequence is CSAREGLVGEQFF.

On this clone: Sequencing ends 3 residues short of the CDR3 end; the germline J gene provides the rest. V gene TRBV18 combines with J gene TRBJ1-5; D remains unclear. Trimming shortened V by 0 bases and J by 3 bases, and 9 bases separated the two germline ends. Germline V CDR1 and CDR2: KGHSH, LQKENI. This CDR3 spans 15 amino acids. CDR3 sequence reads: CASSPPPGINQPQHF. The CDR3 DNA, read in part, is TGTGCCAGCTCACCACCGCCGGGGATCAATCAGCCC.

Comments on this clone: The read terminates 3 residues before the CDR3 end, so the remaining end is supplied by the germline J gene. The chain couples TRBV6-1 to TRBJ1-5; maybe TRBD1 (6 bases). Germline assignment: CDR1 MNHNS and CDR2 SASEGT. Trimming removed 2 bases at V and 3 bases at J, with 11 bases between. The length of the CDR3 is 15 residues. This chain's CDR3 is CASSELGQYNQPQHF. CDR3 DNA (partial): TGTGCCAGCAGTGAACTCGGACAGTACAATCAGCCC.

On this clone: The read is 3 residues too short to cover the CDR3 end, so that end is filled in from the germline J gene. J is TRBJ2-1 and V is TRBV20-1, with 7 bases lining up with TRBD2. Germline assignment: CDR1 DFQATT and CDR2 SNEGSKA (reference sequence). The CDR3 has 14 residues. V shed 5 bases, J shed 4 bases, and the junction held 8 bases outside the gene matches. The CDR3: CSARAGRGYNEQFF. CDR3 DNA (partial): TGCAGTGCTCGAGCGGGGCGGGGGTACAATGAG.

CDR3 amino acids: CAAAGANLNEQFF. CDR3 DNA (partial): TGTGCCGCCGCGGGGGCCAATTTAAATGAG. The rearrangement joins TRBV5-6 to TRBJ2-1, with D possibly matching TRBD2 (7 bases). With the read ending 3 residues before the CDR3 end, the germline J gene is used to fill in that end. V lost 10 bases, J lost 7 bases, and 18 bases lay in between. This CDR3 region has 13 residues. Germline loops: CDR1 SGHDT, CDR2 YYEEEE.

Concerning this clone itself: The observed sequence ends 3 residues before the CDR3 terminus, with the missing tail filled in from the germline J gene. This chain connects TRBV20-1 to TRBJ1-2; D might be TRBD1 (6 bases). CDR1 is DFQATT and CDR2 is SNEGSKA in the germline V gene (reference sequence). V lost 3 bases and J lost 2, with 13 bases in between. This CDR3 is 14 amino acids long. CDR3 sequence: CSARVNRDNYGYTF. Partial CDR3 DNA: TGCAGTGCTAGGGTGAACAGGGACAACTATGGC.

On this clone itself: The read halts 3 residues ahead of the CDR3 end, with the missing end drawn from the germline J gene. V usage is TRBV20-1 and J usage is TRBJ1-1, with 7 bases fitting TRBD1. The trim removed 6 bases at V and 0 bases at J, leaving 7 bases unmatched. Germline assignment: CDR1 DFQATT and CDR2 SNEGSKA (reference sequence). The CDR3 sequence is 14 residues long. CDR3 bases read: TGCAGTGCGCGTTCGACAGGGTTGAACACTGAA. Encoded protein: CSARSTGLNTE. The full CDR3 sequence reads CSARSTGLNTEAFF.

On this clone: The CDR3 is cut off 3 residues early in the read; its end comes from the germline J gene. V is TRBV30 and J is TRBJ2-5, with D possibly TRBD2 on 6 matching bases. Per germline, CDR1 GTSNPN and CDR2 SVGIG (reference sequence). This CDR3 is built from 13 residues. The V end was cut by 4 bases, the J end by 4 bases, with 13 bases between. The sequenced part of the CDR3 DNA is TGTGCCTGGACCTCGGGGGTTTCAGAGACC. Translating it yields CAWTSGVSET. The CDR3, in full, reads CAWTSGVSETQYF.

Comment on this clone: Read data end 3 residues before the CDR3 end; the end is taken from the germline J gene. V and J are TRBV7-2 and TRBJ2-1, with 7 bases aligning to TRBD2. Germline V CDR1 and CDR2: SGHTA, FQGNSA. Losses at the gene ends were 8 bases for V and 6 bases for J; bases not matched to a gene: 7. CDR3 length: 13 amino acids. The CDR3 is CASSGQRGNEQFF. The covered CDR3 bases are TGTGCCAGCTCGGGGCAGCGGGGCAATGAG.

With respect to this clone: The read finishes 3 residues shy of the CDR3 end, and the germline J gene is used to complete it. V is TRBV5-1 and J is TRBJ2-5, with 7 nucleotides matching TRBD1. Trimming removed 4 bases from V and 1 base from J; junction bases left unmatched: 7. Germline lookup yields CDR1 SGHRS and CDR2 YFSETQ. This CDR3 has 15 residues. The chain's CDR3 is CASSQAGTAQETQYF. CDR3 DNA (partial): TGCGCCAGCAGCCAGGCCGGGACAGCCCAAGAGACC.

A remark on this clone: Read coverage stops 3 residues before the CDR3 terminus; the germline J gene supplies the remainder. V and J are TRBV14 and TRBJ2-5, with TRBD2 matching over 13 bases. Germline CDR1 is SGHDN and CDR2 is FVKESK. With 0 bases clipped from V and 4 bases from J, the junction kept 5 bases outside the gene matches. The CDR3 consists of 17 residues. This chain's CDR3 is CASSQDEGLAGVETQYF. The CDR3 bases that were read are TGTGCCAGCAGCCAAGATGAAGGACTAGCGGGGGTAGAGACC.